This T cell receptor (beta chain) was retrieved from a study of T cell responses to AZD1222 COVID-19 vaccine. Study conclusions and caveats: No repertoire was sampled before or during the peak T cell response, only after it. Two AZD1222 administrations were followed by greater Spike-specific TCR breadth and depth. Just a handful of AZD1222 recipients tested seropositive at baseline.

The assay was immunoSEQ multiplex PCR, and TCRdb's table has in-frame clones only and misses some. The repertoire holds 110,000 to 150,000 clones, almost 90% seen once, with about 3.5% in the top ten. The CDR3 has 14 amino acids. The V gene lost 3 bases and the J gene lost 9 bases, with 17 bases spanning the gap. Germline V lookup: CDR1 LGHDT, CDR2 YNNKEL (reference sequence). To note about this clone: Antigen unknown.

The sequenced sample was peripheral blood, obtained on day 0 of AZD1222 vaccination. The chain couples TRBV3-1 (or the pseudogene TRBV3-2) to TRBJ2-5; D is possibly TRBD2 (5 bases). This TCR came from an adult in good health. As DNA, the CDR3 is TGTGCCAGCAGCCACTCGGGTAGATCGGAGGCCCAGTACTTC. This sequence encodes CASSHSGRSEAQYF.